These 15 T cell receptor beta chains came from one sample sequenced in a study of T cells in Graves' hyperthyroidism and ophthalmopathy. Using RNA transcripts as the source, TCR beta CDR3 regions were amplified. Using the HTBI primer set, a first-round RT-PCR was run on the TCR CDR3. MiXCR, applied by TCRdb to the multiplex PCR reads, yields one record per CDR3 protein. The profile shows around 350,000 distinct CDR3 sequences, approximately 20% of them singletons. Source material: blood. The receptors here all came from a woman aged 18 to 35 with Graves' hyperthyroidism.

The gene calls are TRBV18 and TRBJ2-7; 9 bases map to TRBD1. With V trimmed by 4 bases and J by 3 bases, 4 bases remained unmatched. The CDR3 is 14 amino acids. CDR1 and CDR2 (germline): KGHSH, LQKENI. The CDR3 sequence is CASSRDRGGYEQYF. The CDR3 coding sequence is TGTGCCAGCTCACGAGACAGGGGGGGCTACGAGCAGTACTTC.

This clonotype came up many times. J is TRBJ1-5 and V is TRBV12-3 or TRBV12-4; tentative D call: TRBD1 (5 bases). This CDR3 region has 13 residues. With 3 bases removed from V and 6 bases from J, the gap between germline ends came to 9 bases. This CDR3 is CASSFREGQPQHF. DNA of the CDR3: TGTGCCAGCAGTTTCAGGGAAGGTCAGCCCCAGCATTTT.

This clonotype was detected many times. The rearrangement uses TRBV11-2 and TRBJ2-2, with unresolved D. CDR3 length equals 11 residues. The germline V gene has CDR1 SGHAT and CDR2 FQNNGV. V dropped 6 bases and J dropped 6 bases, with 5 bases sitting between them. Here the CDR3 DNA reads TGTGCCAGCAGGGCATCCGGGGAGCTGTTTTTT. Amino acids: CASRASGELFF.

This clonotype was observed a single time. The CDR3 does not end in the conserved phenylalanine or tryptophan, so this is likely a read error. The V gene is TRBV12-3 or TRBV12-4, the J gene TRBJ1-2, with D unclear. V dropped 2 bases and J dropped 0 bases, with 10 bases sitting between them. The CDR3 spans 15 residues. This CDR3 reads CASSLRRSANYGYTV. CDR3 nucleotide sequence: TGTGCCAGCAGTTTACGGCGCAGCGCTAACTATGGCTACACCGTC.

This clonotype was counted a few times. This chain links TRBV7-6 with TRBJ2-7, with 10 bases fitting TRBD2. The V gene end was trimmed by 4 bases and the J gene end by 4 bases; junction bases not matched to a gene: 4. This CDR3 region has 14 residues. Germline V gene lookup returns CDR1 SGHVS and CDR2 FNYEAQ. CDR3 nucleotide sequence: TGTGCCAGCAGCTCCTTAGCGGGGGGTTACGAGCAGTACTTC. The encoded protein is CASSSLAGGYEQYF.

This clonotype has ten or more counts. CDR3 DNA: TGTGCCAGCAGTCACAATTCTCAGCACTATGGCTACACCTTC. Translation gives CASSHNSQHYGYTF. The chain joins TRBV7-2 to TRBJ1-2; no clear D. CDR1 SGHTA and CDR2 FQGNSA come from the germline V gene. The CDR3 contains 14 residues. V gave up 6 bases and J gave up 3 bases, with 14 bases separating them.

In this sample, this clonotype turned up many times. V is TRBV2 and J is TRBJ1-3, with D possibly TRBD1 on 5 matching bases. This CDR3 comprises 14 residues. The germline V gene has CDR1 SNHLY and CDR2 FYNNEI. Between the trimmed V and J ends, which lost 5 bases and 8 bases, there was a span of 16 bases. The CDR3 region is CASSLRQRGDTIYF. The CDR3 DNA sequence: TGTGCCAGCAGTTTGAGACAGCGCGGAGACACCATATATTTT. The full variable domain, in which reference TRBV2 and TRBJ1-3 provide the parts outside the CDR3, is EPEVTQTPSHQVTQMGQEVILRCVPISNHLYFYWYRQILGQKVEFLVSFYNNEISEKSEIFDDQFSVERPDGSNFTLKIRSTKLEDSAMYFCASSLRQRGDTIYFGEGSWLTVV.

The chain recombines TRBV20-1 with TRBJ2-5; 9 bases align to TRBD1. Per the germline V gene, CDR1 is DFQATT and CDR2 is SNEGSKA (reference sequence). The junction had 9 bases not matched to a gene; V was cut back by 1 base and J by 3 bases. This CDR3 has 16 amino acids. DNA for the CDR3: TGCAGTGCTAGAGTCCTAGGACAGGGGTGGGAAGAGACCCAGTACTTC. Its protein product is CSARVLGQGWEETQYF.

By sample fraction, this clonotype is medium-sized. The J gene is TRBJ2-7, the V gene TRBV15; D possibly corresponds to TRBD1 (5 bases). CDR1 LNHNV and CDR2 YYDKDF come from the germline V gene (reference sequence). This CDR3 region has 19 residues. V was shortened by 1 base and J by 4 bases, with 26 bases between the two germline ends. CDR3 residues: CATSRAETASRVLEYEQYF. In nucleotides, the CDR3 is TGTGCCACCAGCAGAGCTGAGACAGCAAGTAGGGTCCTAGAATACGAGCAGTACTTC.

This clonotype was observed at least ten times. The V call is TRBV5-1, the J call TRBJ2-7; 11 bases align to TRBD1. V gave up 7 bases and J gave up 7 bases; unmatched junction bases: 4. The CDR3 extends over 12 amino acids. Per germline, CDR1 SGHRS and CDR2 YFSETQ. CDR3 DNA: TGCGCCAGCGGACAGGGGGCGGGAGAGCAGTACTTC. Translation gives CASGQGAGEQYF.

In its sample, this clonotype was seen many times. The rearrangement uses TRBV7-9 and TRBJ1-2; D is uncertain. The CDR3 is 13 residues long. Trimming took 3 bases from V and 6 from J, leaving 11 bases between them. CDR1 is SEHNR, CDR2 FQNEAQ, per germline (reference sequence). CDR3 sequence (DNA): TGTGCCAGCAGCTTTTTAGGTGGGAATGGCTACACCTTC. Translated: CASSFLGGNGYTF.

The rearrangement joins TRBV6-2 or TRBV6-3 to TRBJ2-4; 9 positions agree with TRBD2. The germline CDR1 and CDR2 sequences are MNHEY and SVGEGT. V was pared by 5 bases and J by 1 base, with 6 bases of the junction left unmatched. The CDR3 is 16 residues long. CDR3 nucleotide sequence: TGTGCCAGCAGTCCCTATAGCGGGGGCGCCAAAAACATTCAGTACTTC. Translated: CASSPYSGGAKNIQYF.

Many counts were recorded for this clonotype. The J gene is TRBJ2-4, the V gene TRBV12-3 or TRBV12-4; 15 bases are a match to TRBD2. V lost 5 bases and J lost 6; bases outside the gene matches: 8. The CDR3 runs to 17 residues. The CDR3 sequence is CASSPPGLAGGSNIQYF. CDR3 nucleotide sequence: TGTGCCAGCAGTCCGCCTGGACTAGCGGGGGGGTCAAACATTCAGTACTTC.

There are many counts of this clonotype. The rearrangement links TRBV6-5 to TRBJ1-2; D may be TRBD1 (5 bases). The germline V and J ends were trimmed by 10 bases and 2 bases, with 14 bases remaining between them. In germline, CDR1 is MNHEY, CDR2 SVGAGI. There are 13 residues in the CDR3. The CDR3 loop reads CATLPGTNYGYTF. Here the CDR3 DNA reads TGTGCCACCTTACCAGGGACCAACTATGGCTACACCTTC.

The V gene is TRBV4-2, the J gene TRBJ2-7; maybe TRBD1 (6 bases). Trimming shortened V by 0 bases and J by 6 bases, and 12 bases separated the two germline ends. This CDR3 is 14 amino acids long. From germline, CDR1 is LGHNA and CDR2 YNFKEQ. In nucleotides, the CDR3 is TGTGCCAGCAGCCAAGACTCAGGGGCCCCCGAGCAGTACTTC. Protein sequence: CASSQDSGAPEQYF.